The 5 T cell receptor beta chains below come from one sample, sequenced in a study of blood T cell repertoires in COVID-19. Sequencing was performed with immunoSEQ multiplex PCR; in TCRdb, only in-frame clones are kept and a portion is missing. The repertoire has about 230,000 clones, 85% to 90% of them found once; the top ten carry roughly 4%. Source material: PBMCs or T cells enriched from blood (not recorded which). The receptor set was obtained from a woman aged 25-40 years with acute COVID-19.

The CDR3 sequence is CASSLGSGLQETQYF. The CDR3 coding sequence is TGTGCCAGCAGCTTGGGAAGCGGCCTCCAAGAGACCCAGTACTTC. V is TRBV5-4 and J is TRBJ2-5; a weak D match, TRBD2 (5 bases). V lost 0 bases to trimming and J lost 1 base, with 10 bases between them. CDR1 SGHNT and CDR2 YYREEE come from the germline V gene (reference sequence). The CDR3 extends over 15 amino acids. The complete variable domain, with remaining parts taken from reference TRBV5-4 and TRBJ2-5, reads ETGVTQSPTHLIKTRGQQVTLRCSSQSGHNTVSWYQQALGQGPQFIFQYYREEENGRGNFPPRFSGLQFPNYSSELNVNALELDDSALYLCASSLGSGLQETQYFGPGTRLLVL.

CDR3 coding DNA: TGCGCCAGCAGAGTGATACTATCCTATAATTCACCCCTCCACTTT. Encoded protein: CASRVILSYNSPLHF. The chain couples TRBV10-1 to TRBJ1-6; D remains unclear. The CDR3 has 15 residues. Trimming took 6 bases from V and 1 from J, leaving 10 bases between them. CDR1 and CDR2 from the germline V gene are WNHNN and SYGVQD (reference sequence).

This clone was observed a single time. The chain links TRBV9 to TRBJ1-2; maybe TRBD1 (6 bases). The CDR3 has 14 residues. V gave up 3 bases and J gave up 0 bases, with 9 bases separating them. The germline CDR1 and CDR2 sequences are SGDLS and YYNGEE. This CDR3 is CASSARTANYGYTF. The CDR3 DNA sequence: TGTGCCAGCAGCGCGAGGACAGCTAACTATGGCTACACCTTC.

The rearrangement uses TRBV7-2 and TRBJ1-2; a possible D gene is TRBD1 (5 bases). The CDR3 spans 14 residues. V gave up 2 bases and J gave up 6 bases, with 13 bases separating them. Germline V gene data show CDR1 as SGHTA and CDR2 as FQGNSA. CDR3 bases: TGTGCCAGCAGCTTACCGACAGCCCTGAATGGCTACACCTTC. Translated: CASSLPTALNGYTF.

The chain recombines TRBV6-5 with TRBJ1-4; tentative D call: TRBD1 (5 bases). CDR3 length: 15 residues. Germline CDR1 is MNHEY and CDR2 is SVGAGI. V lost 7 bases and J 0 bases, leaving 12 bases between the germline ends. CDR3 in DNA: TGTGCCAGCAAGGGGCAGACAGCAACTAATGAAAAACTGTTTTTT. The encoded protein is CASKGQTATNEKLFF.